This T cell receptor (beta chain) was recorded in a study of human T cells and chemical hapten exposure. Findings and caveats of the study: Relative to control repertoires, expanded TCRs gave rise to significantly more large CDR3 similarity clusters.

This clonotype has more than one count but fewer than ten. The antigen remains unidentified. The V and J ends lost 2 bases and 10 bases respectively, with 9 bases between them. The CDR3 runs 13 residues. One entry per CDR3 protein results from TCRdb running MiXCR on the RACE reads. The sample records 75,000 to 90,000 distinct CDR3 sequences, over 9.5% being singletons. Sample time point: patch test 2, 6 weeks after DPC sensitization. Treatment denoted: therapeutic diphenylcyclopropenone sensitization with weekly scalp DPC. The study drew its donors from alopecia patients who were 18 to 70 years old and suitable for DPC.

The source of this sequence is a woman between 45 and 65 years old with alopecia areata. Some clones in this sample may be carry-over from other donors' samples. The J gene is TRBJ1-6, the V gene TRBV12-3 or TRBV12-4; D not resolved. Source: whole blood, taken in connection with sensitization to the hapten diphenylcyclopropenone (DPC). The DNA for the CDR3 is TGTGCCAGCAGTTTATACCTAAGATCACCCCTCCACTTT. Protein product: CASSLYLRSPLHF.